Listed below are T cell receptor beta chains from one sample, sequenced in a study of vaccination and CD4 T cells after COVID-19. No antigen has been assigned to these receptors. MiXCR was run by TCRdb on the PCR reads, yielding one entry per CDR3 protein. Among fewer than 15,000 distinct CDR3 sequences listed, 58% were seen once. The sequences come from cultured CD4+ T cells from blood, collected after SARS-CoV-2 vaccination. The receptors derive from a human donor with COVID-19. CDR3s include the opening cysteine and the closing phenylalanine or tryptophan. A D gene is named only where the DNA matches it firmly. Clone size, where shown, is once, few, many, or a class for clones that have expanded.

abundance,j_gene,v_gene,d_gene,CDR3aa,CDR3nt
few,TRBJ2-5,TRBV20-1,NA,CSAPGSQETQYF,TGCAGTGCCCCGGGATCCCAAGAGACCCAGTACTTC
NA,TRBJ2-7,TRBV9,NA,CASSIPSTKEGSYEQYF,TGTGCCAGCAGCATACCTAGCACAAAGGAGGGTTCCTACGAGCAGTACTTC
NA,TRBJ1-5,TRBV6-1,TRBD1,CASKLTGSQPQHF,TGTGCCAGCAAATTGACAGGGTCTCAGCCCCAGCATTTT
once,TRBJ1-3,TRBV28,NA,CASSLAVLNTIYF,TGTGCCAGCAGTTTGGCCGTTTTAAACACCATATATTTT
NA,TRBJ2-3,TRBV28,TRBD2,CASSLGPRWGGIADTQYF,TGTGCCAGCAGTTTAGGCCCCAGATGGGGGGGGATCGCAGATACGCAGTATTTT
few,TRBJ1-2,TRBV27,NA,CASRETGGNYGYTF,TGTGCCAGCAGGGAGACGGGGGGCAACTATGGCTACACCTTC
NA,TRBJ1-5,TRBV19,NA,CASSPRQPGSNQPQHF,TGTGCCAGTAGTCCCCGACAGCCAGGGAGCAATCAGCCCCAGCATTTT
once,TRBJ1-3,TRBV7-9,NA,CASSFKGTEPGNTIYF,TGTGCCAGCAGCTTTAAAGGGACGGAACCTGGAAACACCATATATTTT
NA,TRBJ1-6,TRBV5-1,TRBD1,CASSSAGQAGGALHF,TGCGCCAGCAGCTCGGCCGGACAGGCCGGTGGGGCCCTCCACTTT
NA,TRBJ2-5,TRBV5-1,NA,CASSLDIGETQYF,TGCGCCAGCAGCTTAGACATCGGGGAGACCCAGTACTTC
NA,TRBJ2-1,TRBV20-1,TRBD2,CSPGTSSWASEQFF,TGCAGTCCCGGGACTAGTTCGTGGGCCAGTGAGCAGTTCTTC
NA,TRBJ2-5,TRBV6-1,NA,CASEPQGRETQYF,TGTGCCAGCGAACCCCAGGGACGAGAGACCCAGTACTTC
NA,TRBJ1-1,TRBV6-5,NA,CASSYPLGTEAFF,TGTGCCAGCAGTTACCCCTTGGGCACTGAAGCTTTCTTT
NA,TRBJ2-7,TRBV7-2,TRBD2,CASSYNSGAYYEQYF,TGTGCCAGCAGTTACAATAGCGGGGCATACTACGAGCAGTACTTC